These T cell receptor beta chains were read from a single sample in a study of human thymus T cells. Produced via immunoSEQ multiplex PCR; TCRdb's table is partial and in-frame only. Of fewer than 55,000 clones listed, approximately 95% are singletons. Sequencing was performed on blood. These receptors came from a boy younger than two with a congenital heart defect but otherwise immunologically healthy. Both conserved end residues are part of each CDR3. The D gene is left open where the match is weak.

cdr3_length,d_call,j_call,v_call,cdr3_aa
10,-,TRBJ2-5,TRBV18,CASSQETQYF
15,-,TRBJ2-7,TRBV11-3,CASSPRNRASYEQYF
15,-,TRBJ2-7,TRBV7-2,CASSLRGDSSYEQYF
14,-,TRBJ1-1,TRBV5-1,CASSTGPMNTEAFF
15,TRBD1,TRBJ2-1,TRBV27,CASSLSGTGGNEQFF
15,-,TRBJ1-5,TRBV30,CAWSAPPRGNQPQHF
14,TRBD1,TRBJ1-4,TRBV7-8,CASSVGTGNEKLFF
14,TRBD1,TRBJ2-3,TRBV7-2,CASRRTGATDTQYF
15,-,TRBJ2-2,TRBV28,CASSPSGGLTGELFF
16,-,TRBJ2-7,TRBV6-1,CASSEDTFGSTYEQYF
15,-,TRBJ2-7,TRBV15,CATSREAGIGYEQYF
11,TRBD2,TRBJ2-1,TRBV2,CASSALAGQFF